These 28 T cell receptor beta chains were all obtained from the same sample, sequenced in a study of CD8+CD57+ T cells in acquired aplastic anemia (dated by TCRdb to the late 2010s). Flow cytometry had shown CD8+CD57+ cell expansion in the patients selected for sequencing. Reads for this sample came from an Illumina HiSeq 2000. Genomic DNA served as template for TCR beta VDJ combination and CDR3 sequence profiling. In TCRdb, the public reads were trimmed at Q25 with fastp and aligned with MiXCR, with productive beta chains retained. Each CDR3 protein gets just one entry, which takes the most common genes and DNA from the rows behind it. Within this sample are roughly 250,000 distinct CDR3 sequences, with 65% to 90% of them counted one time only. The ten largest clonotypes hold roughly two fifths of the sample. Sequenced material: sorted CD4+, CD8+, or CD8+CD57+ T cells (not recorded which) from PBMCs. Receptor source: a human donor with aplastic anemia.

The chain uses TRBV11-2 and TRBJ2-3; D is uncertain. This CDR3 has 14 residues. The V gene lost 2 bases and the J gene lost 6 bases, with 12 bases spanning the gap. The germline gives CDR1 SGHAT, CDR2 FQNNGV. This CDR3 reads CASSLIGRADTQYF. The CDR3 DNA follows: TGTGCCAGCAGCTTAATCGGAAGGGCCGATACGCAGTATTTT.

This clonotype was counted ten times or more. The rearrangement links TRBV7-8 to TRBJ1-5; D gene ambiguous. Germline V CDR1 and CDR2: SGHVS, FQNEAQ. This CDR3 is built from 17 residues. V lost 1 base, J lost 0 bases, and 13 bases lay in between. The CDR3 DNA reads as TGTGCCAGCAGCTTAGGGGCAGACCCCCATAGCAATCAGCCCCAGCATTTT. It is translated as CASSLGADPHSNQPQHF.

The chain has TRBV10-1 and TRBJ1-1; 11 positions agree with TRBD1. J lost 8 bases, V lost 6 bases, and 5 bases had no gene match. The CDR3 consists of 13 residues. Germline CDR1 reads WNHNN; CDR2 reads SYGVQD (reference sequence). The chain's CDR3 is CASREGTGGEAFF. DNA of the CDR3: TGCGCCAGCAGAGAAGGGACAGGGGGAGAAGCTTTCTTT.

This sequence joins TRBV7-9 and TRBJ1-1, with D unclear. Germline V gene lookup returns CDR1 SEHNR and CDR2 FQNEAQ (reference sequence). The CDR3 loop spans 15 amino acids. Trimming stripped 11 bases from V and 14 bases from J, with 33 bases between. CDR3 sequence: CAYEVEAYGKTQYFF. CDR3 nucleotide sequence: TGTGCCTACGAGGTAGAGGCGTACGGAAAGACCCAGTACTTCTTT.

This clonotype was seen only once. V usage is TRBV12-3 or TRBV12-4 and J usage is TRBJ1-2; a weak D match, TRBD1 (5 bases). This CDR3 spans 14 amino acids. Trimming pared 6 bases from V and 3 bases from J, leaving 14 bases between. The CDR3 DNA sequence: TGTGCCAGCAGCTTTACCGACAGTTACTATGGCTACACCTTC. Its translation: CASSFTDSYYGYTF.

CDR3 in DNA: TGTGCCAGCAGCTTAGGGTTAGAGACCCAGTACTTC. Translation: CASSLGLETQYF. V and J are TRBV7-2 and TRBJ2-5; D gene ambiguous. Germline loops: CDR1 SGHTA, CDR2 FQGNSA. There are 12 residues in the CDR3. The V gene lost 1 base and the J gene lost 4 bases, with 4 bases spanning the gap. The variable domain in full, completed from reference TRBV7-2 and TRBJ2-5, reads GAGVSQSPSNKVTEKGKDVELRCDPISGHTALYWYRQSLGQGLEFLIYFQGNSAPDKSGLPSDRFSAERTGGSVSTLTIQRTQQEDSAVYLCASSLGLETQYFGPGTRLLVL.

This chain joins TRBV11-3 and TRBJ2-5; D not certain. The CDR3 has 14 amino acids. Trimming took 8 bases from V and 4 from J, leaving 17 bases between them. Per the germline V gene, CDR1 is SGHNT and CDR2 is YENEEA. In DNA, the CDR3 is TGTGCCAGCGACGTAGAGGTGTACGGAGAGACCCAGTACTTC. It is translated as CASDVEVYGETQYF.

As concerns this clonotype: This likely comes from a read error, as the CDR3 has no conserved phenylalanine or tryptophan at its end. Because the CDR3's place on the DNA is in doubt, the DNA is left out and the CDR3 is given as listed by TCRdb. This chain links TRBV9 with TRBJ2-6. Germline V gene lookup returns CDR1 SGDLS and CDR2 YYNGEE. Both ends counted, the CDR3 spans 16 residues. The CDR3 spells CASSVAGSYEELFLSI.

This sequence joins TRBV11-2 and TRBJ1-2, with TRBD1 matching 7 bases. V lost 4 bases, J lost 3 bases, and 11 bases stayed unmatched. The germline V gene has CDR1 SGHAT and CDR2 FQNNGV. CDR3 size: 16 residues. CDR3 in DNA: TGTGCCAGCAGCTGGGGGGAAGGGGGCTTGGACTATGGCTACACCTTC. Amino acids: CASSWGEGGLDYGYTF.

Of note for this clonotype: One end of the junction fails to match germline, which may point to a read error. In nucleotides, the CDR3 is TGTGCCAGCAGCTTACAAGTCACGGGAGGTCAGCACCAGCATTTT. Translating it yields CASSLQVTGGQHQHF. The rearrangement joins TRBV7-9 to TRBJ1-5; D remains ambiguous. The CDR3 length is 15 residues. Per germline, CDR1 SEHNR and CDR2 FQNEAQ (reference sequence).

The chain couples TRBV7-9 to TRBJ2-3; 7 positions match TRBD2. The trim removed 3 bases at V and 12 bases at J, leaving 15 bases unmatched. Germline V gene lookup returns CDR1 SEHNR and CDR2 FQNEAQ (reference sequence). The CDR3 runs 15 residues. CDR3 nucleotide sequence: TGTGCCAGCAGCTTTCAAAGAAGCGGGGAGAGCGATCAGTATTTT. This sequence encodes CASSFQRSGESDQYF.

Note on this clonotype: The junction departs from germline at one end; a sequencing error may be responsible. J is TRBJ2-1 and V is TRBV9, with D perhaps given as TRBD1 or TRBD2 (7 bases each). Germline CDR1 SGDLS, CDR2 YYNGEE. The CDR3 totals 14 residues. This chain's CDR3 is CASSSGGGGNKQPF. The DNA of the CDR3 is TGTGCCAGCAGCTCAGGGGGGGGGGGCAACAAGCAGCCCTTC.

This clonotype appeared a single time. Relative to the germline gene, one junction end is altered; a read error may explain this. J is TRBJ1-6 and V is TRBV9; no firm D call. Germline CDR1 and CDR2: SGDLS and YYNGEE. The CDR3 is 14 amino acids. CDR3 nucleotide sequence: TGTGCCAGCGGATTGGCTTGGAACAATCAGTACTTCGACTTT. Translated: CASGLAWNNQYFDF.

V gene TRBV5-6 combines with J gene TRBJ2-1; 7 bases are shared with TRBD2. The CDR3 extends over 14 amino acids. The ends lost 0 bases at V and 3 bases at J; junction bases unmatched: 0. CDR1 is SGHDT and CDR2 is YYEEEE in the germline V gene. The CDR3 region is CASSLERDYNEQFF. Here the CDR3 DNA reads TGTGCCAGCAGCTTGGAGCGGGACTACAATGAGCAGTTCTTC.

About this clonotype itself: The junction departs from germline at one end; a sequencing error may be responsible. V usage is TRBV7-8 and J usage is TRBJ2-1, with TRBD2 as a possible D gene (5 bases). Germline CDR1 reads SGHVS; CDR2 reads FQNEAQ. The CDR3 consists of 14 residues. The DNA for the CDR3 is TGTGCCAGCAGCTTGGATCCAGACGGGAAAGCCCTTTCCTTC. Translation: CASSLDPDGKALSF.

This clonotype appeared many times. This chain connects TRBV6-1 to TRBJ2-1, with D perhaps matching TRBD1 (6 bases). Germline loops: CDR1 MNHNS, CDR2 SASEGT. The length of the CDR3 is 14 residues. Between the trimmed V and J ends, which lost 8 bases and 4 bases, there was a span of 15 bases. Here the CDR3 DNA reads TGTGCCAGCGATCAGTGGGACATATACAATGAGCAGTTCTTC. It yields the protein CASDQWDIYNEQFF.

As regards this clonotype: At one boundary the junction diverges from the germline segment, which might be a read error. This chain joins TRBV15 and TRBJ2-3; 9 bases are a match to TRBD2. CDR1 and CDR2 from the germline V gene are LNHNV and YYDKDF (reference sequence). CDR3 length equals 15 residues. The CDR3 region has the DNA TGTGCCAGCAGCAGAAGTAGCGGGAGTGCAGATACGCAGTATTTT. Translated, it gives CASSRSSGSADTQYF.

To note about this clonotype: The junction departs from germline at one end; a sequencing error may be responsible. The V gene is TRBV9, the J gene TRBJ2-7; weak D call: TRBD1 (6 bases). This CDR3 comprises 14 residues. Germline lookup yields CDR1 SGDLS and CDR2 YYNGEE. The CDR3 DNA reads TGTGCCAGCGGAGCGAGGGGGAAGGGCTACGACCAGTACTTC. Translation gives CASGARGKGYDQYF.

The chain links TRBV11-3 to TRBJ2-1, with a possible D match to TRBD1 (5 bases). CDR3 size: 16 residues. Between the trimmed V and J ends, which lost 5 bases and 8 bases, there was a span of 22 bases. CDR1 is SGHNT and CDR2 is YENEEA in the germline V gene. CDR3 protein: CASSQGGADGQDEQFF. DNA for the CDR3: TGTGCCAGCAGCCAGGGTGGCGCAGACGGTCAGGATGAGCAGTTCTTC.

Note on this clonotype: An end of the junction differs from the germline gene, which may be a read error. The J gene is TRBJ2-5, the V gene TRBV7-3; the D is unclear. The CDR3 loop spans 14 amino acids. Germline V lookup: CDR1 SGHTA, CDR2 FQGTGA. CDR3 sequence reads: CATSSGSEQATQSF. The DNA for the CDR3 is TGTGCCACCAGCAGTGGCAGCGAGCAAGCGACCCAGTCCTTC.

The gene calls are TRBV11-2 and TRBJ2-5; 8 bases align to TRBD2. After removal of 4 bases from V and 4 bases from J, the junction contained 8 bases not matched to a gene. Germline loops: CDR1 SGHAT, CDR2 FQNNGV. The length of the CDR3 is 15 residues. The CDR3 bases are TGTGCCAGCAGCTCCCGGGGGGGCGGGGGAGAGACCCAGTACTTC. Translation gives CASSSRGGGGETQYF.

The chain joins TRBV9 to TRBJ2-3; D is unclear. Germline assignment: CDR1 SGDLS and CDR2 YYNGEE. The CDR3 is made up of 14 amino acids. V lost 0 bases and J lost 15, with 20 bases in between. The CDR3 bases are TGTGCCAGCAGCGTAGGGGCAGGCCACTTCAAAGCTTATTTT. Translating it yields CASSVGAGHFKAYF.

In the case of this clonotype: A read error may account for a junction end that differs from germline. This chain uses TRBV9 with TRBJ1-3; no clear D gene. CDR3 length: 13 amino acids. Germline CDR1 and CDR2: SGDLS and YYNGEE. The CDR3 bases are TGTGCCAGCAGGGACGGGTCTGGAAGCACCATATATTTT. It codes for CASRDGSGSTIYF.

A remark on this clonotype: The conserved closing phenylalanine or tryptophan is absent in this CDR3, likely reflecting a read error. The gene calls are TRBV20-1 and TRBJ2-6; D might be TRBD1 or TRBD2, each matching 5 bases. CDR1 is DFQATT and CDR2 is SNEGSKA in the germline V gene (reference sequence). The CDR3 has 17 residues. The CDR3 protein is CSAVRPGTSSGANVLTL. Written as DNA, the CDR3 is TGCAGCGCTGTCAGGCCCGGGACCTCCTCTGGGGCCAACGTCCTGACTCTC.

V gene TRBV7-9 combines with J gene TRBJ2-5; TRBD1 matches at 8 bases. V lost 5 bases to trimming and J lost 13 bases; unmatched junction nucleotides: 18. This CDR3 comprises 15 residues. CDR1 and CDR2 (germline): SEHNR, FQNEAQ (reference sequence). CDR3 protein: CASSPTTGEATDTYF. The CDR3 DNA reads as TGTGCCAGCAGCCCCACGACAGGGGAGGCCACAGATACGTACTTC.

The rearrangement links TRBV12-3 or TRBV12-4 to TRBJ1-6; the D is unclear. V lost 3 bases, J lost 7 bases, and 13 bases lay in between. The CDR3 loop spans 15 amino acids. The CDR3 bases are TGTGCCAGCAGTTTCAATGGACTGCAGAATTCACCCCTCCACTTT. Encoded protein: CASSFNGLQNSPLHF.

For this clonotype: A junction end diverges from the germline sequence, so it may reflect a read error. The V gene is TRBV7-3, the J gene TRBJ1-1; D is unresolved. The germline gives CDR1 SGHTA, CDR2 FQGTGA. This CDR3 comprises 15 residues. In DNA, the CDR3 is TGCGCCAGCAGCCAAGGTCGTGTGGAAACCGGGGAGCCGTTCTTT. This codes for CASSQGRVETGEPFF.

The V call is TRBV7-8, the J call TRBJ2-7; D is uncertain. Germline CDR1 reads SGHVS; CDR2 reads FQNEAQ. This CDR3 spans 18 amino acids. The V gene lost 3 bases and the J gene lost 1 base, with 22 bases spanning the gap. Written as DNA, the CDR3 is TGTGCCAGCAGCTTCCAACCAGGAGCGAAAGCCCTGTCCTACGAGCAGTACGTC. Protein sequence: CASSFQPGAKALSYEQYV.